This T cell receptor (beta chain) was identified during a study of T cells in Graves' hyperthyroidism and ophthalmopathy. This clonotype turned up a few times. The CDR3 runs to 12 residues. Germline assignment: CDR1 SEHNR and CDR2 FQNEAQ (reference sequence). The ends were cut back, 5 bases at V and 13 bases at J, with 17 bases in the middle. It was RNA transcripts that yielded the amplified TCR beta CDR3 regions. TCR CDR3 regions were first amplified by RT-PCR with HTBI primers. One entry per CDR3 protein results from TCRdb running MiXCR on the multiplex PCR reads. This sample has hundreds of thousands of distinct CDR3 sequences; around 20% occur once, and the top ten carry about 50%.

The TCR sequence derives from a man between 40 and 49 years old with Graves' ophthalmopathy. Sequenced: blood. The J gene is TRBJ1-2, the V gene TRBV7-9; a possible D gene is TRBD1 (5 bases). DNA of the CDR3: TGTGCCAGCAGCCCCCCCGGGGCTTTTTGCACCTTC. This codes for CASSPPGAFCTF.